A selection of T cell receptor beta chains follows, all from one sample in a study of blood T cell repertoires in COVID-19. The assay was immunoSEQ multiplex PCR, and TCRdb's table has in-frame clones only and misses some. The sample holds approximately 250,000 clones, 70% to 90% seen once. The specimen was peripheral blood. The receptors originated from a woman aged 60 to 75 with COVID-19, enrolled during active disease. Both conserved end residues are part of each CDR3. Fields, in order: D gene, V gene, J gene, CDR3 protein, CDR3 DNA. D genes are given only for firm matches.

d_gene: .; v_gene: TRBV6-5; j_gene: TRBJ2-2; CDR3aa: CASRVGRTGELFF; CDR3nt: TGTGCCAGCCGGGTAGGGAGAACCGGGGAGCTGTTTTTT
d_gene: .; v_gene: TRBV6-2/TRBV6-3; j_gene: TRBJ1-5; CDR3aa: CASSTNNQPQHF; CDR3nt: TGTGCCAGCAGTACTAACAATCAGCCCCAGCATTTT
d_gene: TRBD2; v_gene: TRBV30; j_gene: TRBJ2-6; CDR3aa: CARSGTGANVLTF; CDR3nt: TGTGCCCGCAGCGGGACTGGGGCCAACGTCCTGACTTTC
d_gene: TRBD2; v_gene: TRBV4-2; j_gene: TRBJ2-1; CDR3aa: CASSHQGLAGGPDHEQFF; CDR3nt: TGTGCCAGCAGCCATCAAGGACTAGCGGGAGGGCCTGATCATGAGCAGTTCTTC
d_gene: .; v_gene: TRBV24-1; j_gene: TRBJ2-3; CDR3aa: CATSDPYGLSGYSADTQYF; CDR3nt: TGTGCCACCAGTGATCCCTATGGACTAAGCGGGTATTCCGCAGATACGCAGTATTTT
d_gene: TRBD1; v_gene: TRBV27; j_gene: TRBJ1-5; CDR3aa: CASSSIRDRGVGKPQHF; CDR3nt: TGTGCCAGCAGTTCTATCCGGGACAGGGGGGTTGGCAAGCCCCAGCATTTT
d_gene: TRBD2; v_gene: TRBV28; j_gene: TRBJ2-7; CDR3aa: CASTPGLTRRWYF; CDR3nt: TGTGCCAGCACACCGGGACTAACCCGACGGTGGTACTTC
d_gene: TRBD2; v_gene: TRBV6-6; j_gene: TRBJ2-2; CDR3aa: CASTTGGRAGELFF; CDR3nt: TGTGCCAGCACCACGGGCGGGAGGGCCGGGGAGCTGTTTTTT
d_gene: TRBD1; v_gene: TRBV5-8; j_gene: TRBJ1-3; CDR3aa: CASSFRDRYGNTIYF; CDR3nt: TGTGCCAGCAGCTTCCGGGACAGATATGGAAACACCATATATTTT
d_gene: .; v_gene: TRBV2; j_gene: TRBJ1-2; CDR3aa: CASSEGRVYGYTF; CDR3nt: TGTGCCAGCAGTGAGGGCAGGGTGTATGGCTACACCTTC
d_gene: TRBD1; v_gene: TRBV9; j_gene: TRBJ2-1; CDR3aa: CASSVVGQGAYEQFF; CDR3nt: TGTGCCAGCAGCGTAGTTGGACAGGGGGCGTATGAGCAGTTCTTC
d_gene: .; v_gene: TRBV5-1; j_gene: TRBJ2-1; CDR3aa: CASSSEAALYNEQFF; CDR3nt: TGCGCCAGCAGCTCCGAAGCGGCCCTCTACAATGAGCAGTTCTTC